A single sample gave rise to the 24 T cell receptor beta chains below, sequenced in a study of blood T cell repertoires in COVID-19. Using immunoSEQ multiplex PCR, the repertoire was profiled, and TCRdb retains in-frame clones only, with some absent. The sample shows about 180,000 clones, 80% to 90% of them seen only once. The sample comprised PBMCs or T cells enriched from blood (not recorded which). The receptors originated from a man aged 50 to 60 who had recovered from COVID-19.

CDR3 protein: CASTTGGRETQYF. The CDR3 DNA reads TGCGCCAGCACAACCGGTGGGAGAGAGACCCAGTACTTC. The V and J genes are TRBV5-1 and TRBJ2-5, with a weak D call TRBD2 (5 bases). The CDR3 runs to 13 residues. V lost 6 bases to trimming and J lost 4 bases, with 13 bases between them. CDR1 is SGHRS, CDR2 YFSETQ, per germline. Looking up the rest from reference TRBV5-1 and TRBJ2-5 gives the full variable domain: KAGVTQTPRYLIKTRGQQVTLSCSPISGHRSVSWYQQTPGQGLQFLFEYFSETQRNKGNFPGRFSGRQFSNSRSEMNVSTLELGDSALYLCASTTGGRETQYFGPGTRLLVL.

The CDR3 here is CSASMADQPQHF. The CDR3 region has the DNA TGCAGTGCTAGTATGGCAGATCAGCCCCAGCATTTT. The V call is TRBV20-1, the J call TRBJ1-5, with D unclear. The germline gives CDR1 DFQATT, CDR2 SNEGSKA (reference sequence). The V and J ends lost 3 bases and 5 bases respectively, with 8 bases between them. The CDR3 is made up of 12 amino acids.

In DNA, the CDR3 is TGCAGCGCGGACAGAACGAACACCGGGGAGCTGTTTTTT. It codes for CSADRTNTGELFF. The chain links TRBV29-1 to TRBJ2-2, with D perhaps TRBD1 (6 bases). The CDR3 totals 13 residues. Germline assignment: CDR1 SQVTM and CDR2 ANQGSEA. Trimming took 7 bases from V and 0 from J, leaving 9 bases between them.

The chain joins TRBV4-2 to TRBJ2-7; unclear D gene. Trimming stripped 4 bases from V and 3 bases from J, with 10 bases between. CDR3 length equals 13 residues. Germline V CDR1 and CDR2: LGHNA, YNFKEQ. CDR3 bases: TGTGCCAGCAGCCGTGAGCCCCTCTACGAGCAGTACTTC. This translates into CASSREPLYEQYF.

V and J are TRBV6-2 or TRBV6-3 and TRBJ1-1; tentative D call: TRBD1 (6 bases). Trimming removed 5 bases from V and 0 bases from J, with 13 bases in between. The germline V gene encodes CDR1 MNHEY and CDR2 SVGEGT. This CDR3 contains 15 residues. The chain's CDR3 is CASSLLDRMNTEAFF. CDR3 coding DNA: TGTGCCAGCAGTCTCCTGGACAGAATGAACACTGAAGCTTTCTTT.

This clone was found a few times. The chain joins TRBV7-9 to TRBJ1-1; tentative D call: TRBD1 (6 bases). V was shortened by 6 bases and J by 1 base, with 9 bases between the two germline ends. CDR1 and CDR2 from the germline V gene are SEHNR and FQNEAQ (reference sequence). This CDR3 has 13 residues. CDR3 in amino acids: CASREQGNTEAFF. Written as DNA, the CDR3 is TGTGCCAGCAGAGAACAGGGGAACACTGAAGCTTTCTTT. Using reference TRBV7-9 and TRBJ1-1 for the parts outside the CDR3, the full variable domain is DTGVSQNPRHKITKRGQNVTFRCDPISEHNRLYWYRQTLGQGPEFLTYFQNEAQLEKSRLLSDRFSAERPKGSFSTLEIQRTEQGDSAMYLCASREQGNTEAFFGQGTRLTVV.

The chain joins TRBV9 to TRBJ1-1; 7 bases align to TRBD1. The germline V gene encodes CDR1 SGDLS and CDR2 YYNGEE. The CDR3 length is 17 residues. J gave up 3 bases and V 2 bases, and 13 bases lay outside the gene matches. The CDR3: CASSVGIPGTAYTEAFF. The DNA for the CDR3 is TGTGCCAGCAGCGTGGGGATCCCCGGGACAGCGTACACTGAAGCTTTCTTT.

The chain employs TRBV30 and TRBJ1-2; D is perhaps TRBD1 (6 bases). Germline-derived CDR1 and CDR2 are GTSNPN and SVGIG (reference sequence). The CDR3 runs 15 residues. Between the trimmed V and J ends, which lost 0 bases and 0 bases, there was a span of 11 bases. CDR3 bases: TGTGCCTGGAGTGTACAGGGCGCGTCTAACTATGGCTACACCTTC. As protein: CAWSVQGASNYGYTF.

The chain has TRBV15 and TRBJ1-2; 7 nucleotides match TRBD1. Germline values: CDR1 LNHNV, CDR2 YYDKDF (reference sequence). This CDR3 contains 18 residues. V was pared by 0 bases and J by 0 bases, with 10 bases of the junction left unmatched. CDR3 DNA: TGTGCCACCAGCAGAGATGTTGGGACAGAACTAACTAACTATGGCTACACCTTC. Translated, it gives CATSRDVGTELTNYGYTF.

The chain employs TRBV11-2 and TRBJ2-1, with 11 bases lining up with TRBD1. The CDR3 sequence is 16 residues long. Germline lookup yields CDR1 SGHAT and CDR2 FQNNGV. V trimming: 6 bases; J trimming: 3 bases; junction bases outside the gene matches: 7. The DNA for the CDR3 is TGTGCCAGCAGTCCTACCGGGACAGGGGGCTACAATGAGCAGTTCTTC. Translation gives CASSPTGTGGYNEQFF. Full variable domain (missing parts from reference TRBV11-2 and TRBJ2-1): EAGVAQSPRYKIIEKRQSVAFWCNPISGHATLYWYQQILGQGPKLLIQFQNNGVVDDSQLPKDRFSAERLKGVDSTLKIQPAKLEDSAVYLCASSPTGTGGYNEQFFGPGTRLTVL.

The J gene is TRBJ1-5, the V gene TRBV10-3; 7 nucleotides line up with TRBD1. Losses at the gene ends were 5 bases for V and 4 bases for J; bases not matched to a gene: 2. The CDR3 consists of 13 residues. Germline V gene sequence: CDR1 ENHRY, CDR2 SYGVKD. CDR3 protein: CAISQGDNQPQHF. The CDR3 region has the DNA TGTGCCATCAGTCAGGGGGATAATCAGCCCCAGCATTTT.

This clone was seen a handful of times. The chain combines TRBV18 with TRBJ1-1; D call uncertain. The CDR3 is made up of 14 amino acids. CDR1 is KGHSH, CDR2 LQKENI, per germline. V was trimmed by 1 base and J by 0 bases, leaving 6 bases between them. CDR3 protein: CASSPLEMNTEAFF. Written as DNA, the CDR3 is TGTGCCAGCTCACCACTAGAAATGAACACTGAAGCTTTCTTT.

The V call is TRBV18, the J call TRBJ1-3, with D unresolved. V was shortened by 9 bases and J by 0 bases, with 15 bases between the two germline ends. Germline CDR1 is KGHSH and CDR2 is LQKENI. This CDR3 is 15 amino acids long. CDR3 protein: CARTIRTSSGNTIYF. The DNA of the CDR3 is TGTGCCAGGACTATCAGGACCTCCTCTGGAAACACCATATATTTT.

The V and J genes are TRBV20-1 and TRBJ1-4; no reliable D call. Trimming removed 3 bases from V and 5 bases from J, with 10 bases in between. The CDR3 contains 13 residues. Germline lookup yields CDR1 DFQATT and CDR2 SNEGSKA (reference sequence). Here the CDR3 DNA reads TGCAGTGCTAGTCTCTCTAGGAATGAAAAACTGTTTTTT. This sequence encodes CSASLSRNEKLFF.

The chain combines TRBV18 with TRBJ1-2; D unresolved. Germline V gene data show CDR1 as KGHSH and CDR2 as LQKENI. This CDR3 has 15 amino acids. Trimming took off 4 bases at V and 4 bases at J, with 16 bases between the two ends. The DNA for the CDR3 is TGTGCCAGCTCACAAAGACTACAGAAGGGCTATGGCTACACCTTC. Amino acid sequence: CASSQRLQKGYGYTF.

CDR3 nucleotides: TGTGCCAGCAGTAGGACAGGGGGCCGTGGCAATCAGCCCCAGCATTTT. Protein: CASSRTGGRGNQPQHF. The genes are TRBV6-6 and TRBJ1-5; 11 bases line up with TRBD1. Germline CDR1 MNHNY, CDR2 SVGAGI (reference sequence). The CDR3 runs to 16 residues. After removal of 5 bases from V and 2 bases from J, the junction contained 5 bases not matched to a gene.

CDR3 sequence (DNA): TGTGCCAGCAGTTACTCCTTAGCAGAACTATACGAGCAGTACTTC. Its protein product is CASSYSLAELYEQYF. The V and J genes are TRBV6-5 and TRBJ2-7; D call uncertain. The CDR3 sequence is 15 residues long. Per the germline V gene, CDR1 is MNHEY and CDR2 is SVGAGI. Trimming took 0 bases from V and 4 from J, leaving 13 bases between them.

The chain employs TRBV7-2 and TRBJ1-1, with a weak D call TRBD1 (6 bases). Germline V CDR1 and CDR2: SGHTA, FQGNSA. V dropped 0 bases and J dropped 0 bases, with 8 bases sitting between them. The CDR3 extends over 15 amino acids. The CDR3 DNA reads as TGTGCCAGCAGCTTAGCGGGACAATTGAACACTGAAGCTTTCTTT. Protein product: CASSLAGQLNTEAFF.

This chain links TRBV24-1 with TRBJ2-1; 8 positions match TRBD1. Germline-derived CDR1 and CDR2 are KGHDR and SFDVKD. CDR3 length: 15 residues. V dropped 1 base and J dropped 9; count of bases not matched to a gene: 7. In DNA, the CDR3 is TGTGCCACCAGTGATTTACTACAGGGGGGCGGTGAGCAGTTCTTC. This gives the protein CATSDLLQGGGEQFF.

The count of this clone is one. This sequence joins TRBV24-1 and TRBJ2-3; D is uncertain. The V end lost 6 bases, the J end lost 2 bases, and 17 bases lay between the germline ends. CDR1 and CDR2 from the germline V gene are KGHDR and SFDVKD. The CDR3 length is 16 residues. CDR3 loop: CATSTTLSGFTDTQYF. Written as DNA, the CDR3 is TGTGCCACCAGTACTACCCTTAGTGGATTCACAGATACGCAGTATTTT.

In regard to this clone: A much larger clonotype is one base distant, so this may be a read error. The chain is built from TRBV5-5 and TRBJ1-1; 7 nucleotides agree with TRBD1. J was trimmed by 4 bases and V by 1 base; bases with no gene match: 1. In germline, CDR1 is SGHKS, CDR2 YYEKEE (reference sequence). This CDR3 region has 13 residues. The CDR3 reads CASSLSGGTEAFF. Here the CDR3 DNA reads TGTGCCAGCAGCTTGTCAGGGGGCACTGAAGCTTTCTTT. Looking up the rest from reference TRBV5-5 and TRBJ1-1 gives the full variable domain: DAGVTQSPTHLIKTRGQQVTLRCSPISGHKSVSWYQQVLGQGPQFIFQYYEKEERGRGNFPDRFSARQFPNYSSELNVNALLLGDSALYLCASSLSGGTEAFFGQGTRLTVV.

With regard to this clone: One end of the junction varies from germline; a read error may be responsible. This chain connects TRBV7-8 to TRBJ2-3, with TRBD2 identical over 8 bases. Germline V CDR1 and CDR2: SGHVS, FQNEAQ. The CDR3 runs 14 residues. CDR3 sequence reads: CASRLAGLTDTQYF. CDR3 DNA sequence: TGTGCCAGCAGGTTAGCGGGACTCACAGATACGCAGTATTTT.

This chain links TRBV5-6 with TRBJ1-1; 12 nucleotides line up with TRBD1. The V gene end was trimmed by 5 bases and the J gene end by 3 bases; junction bases not matched to a gene: 11. The germline gives CDR1 SGHDT, CDR2 YYEEEE. This CDR3 spans 17 amino acids. The CDR3 region is CASSNLGTGGAYTEAFF. As DNA, the CDR3 is TGTGCCAGCAGTAATCTGGGGACAGGGGGCGCTTACACTGAAGCTTTCTTT. Full variable domain (outside the CDR3, taken from reference TRBV5-6 and TRBJ1-1): DAGVTQSPTHLIKTRGQQVTLRCSPKSGHDTVSWYQQALGQGPQFIFQYYEEEERQRGNFPDRFSGHQFPNYSSELNVNALLLGDSALYLCASSNLGTGGAYTEAFFGQGTRLTVV.

The chain joins TRBV6-4 to TRBJ1-6; weak D call: TRBD1 (6 bases). The V and J ends lost 6 bases and 9 bases respectively, with 15 bases between them. The CDR3 is made up of 14 amino acids. Germline CDR1 reads MRHNA; CDR2 reads SNTAGT. The CDR3 nucleotides read TGTGCCAGCAGGCTACAGGGAAATGGTTCACCCCTCCACTTT. Its protein is CASRLQGNGSPLHF.